Sequencing of this TCR beta chain was carried out in a study of T-cell memory formation after mild COVID-19. Study-wide findings and caveats: Day 15 to 85 contractors were CD4/CD8 balanced; later expanders leaned CD4+. A second wave of clones peaked on day 37, and their SARS-CoV-2 specificity went unconfirmed. Pre-infection memory carried some responding clones, suggesting that cross-reactive memory joined. Mostly located in CM and EM were contracting CD4+ clones, with contracting CD8+ clones located in EMRA.

TCRdb independently ran MiXCR on the 5' RACE reads; one entry per CDR3 protein. The sample consists of some 250,000 distinct CDR3 sequences, 8.5% to 9.5% of them appearing once. Germline V gene data show CDR1 as LGHNA and CDR2 as YSLEER. CDR3 length equals 14 residues. V was trimmed by 4 bases and J by 5 bases, leaving 14 bases between them. This clonotype was counted a few times. Its specificity is unknown. V usage is TRBV4-3 and J usage is TRBJ2-5; D gene ambiguous. The receptor's source is a man aged 18 to 30 who had mild COVID-19 (a few samples of this study predate the infection). Cell type and time point are not known. Sequenced input: PBMCs or a T cell subset sorted from them (not recorded which). CDR3 nucleotide sequence: TGCGCCAGCAGCCCGGAAATTGGCGATGAGACCCAGTACTTC. This codes for CASSPEIGDETQYF.